What follows is one T cell receptor beta chain and its context. These data are taken from a study of blood T cell repertoires in COVID-19. Measured with immunoSEQ multiplex PCR; TCRdb has only the in-frame clones, and not every one. The table records under 500,000 clones, roughly 87% of them present only once. V lost 2 bases to trimming and J lost 5 bases; unmatched junction nucleotides: 4. The V gene's germline CDR1 is MNHEY and CDR2 SVGEGT. CDR3 length: 15 residues. The specimen was PBMCs or T cells enriched from blood (not recorded which). The receptor was derived from a woman aged 18-29 years with acute COVID-19. The genes are TRBV6-2 or TRBV6-3 and TRBJ1-5; TRBD1 matches at 9 bases. CDR3 bases: TGTGCCAGCAGTTACACCTGGACAGGGGATCAGCCCCAGCATTTT. Its protein is CASSYTWTGDQPQHF.